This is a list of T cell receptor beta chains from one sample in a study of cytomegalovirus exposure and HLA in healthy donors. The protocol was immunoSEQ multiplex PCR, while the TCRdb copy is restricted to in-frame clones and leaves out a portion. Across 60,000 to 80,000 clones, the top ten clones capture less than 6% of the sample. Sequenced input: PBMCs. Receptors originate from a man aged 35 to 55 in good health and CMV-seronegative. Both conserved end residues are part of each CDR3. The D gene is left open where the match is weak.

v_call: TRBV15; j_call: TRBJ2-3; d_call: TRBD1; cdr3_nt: TGTGCCACCAGCGCGACAGGGAACACAGATACGCAGTATTTT; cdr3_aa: CATSATGNTDTQYF
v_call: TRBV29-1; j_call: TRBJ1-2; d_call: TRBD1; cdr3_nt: TGCAGCGTTGAAGGACAGGGCTGGGGCTACACCTTC; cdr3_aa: CSVEGQGWGYTF
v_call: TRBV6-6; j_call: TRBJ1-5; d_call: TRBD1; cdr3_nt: TGTGCCAGCAGTTACTCCAGGGGGATTGACCAGCCCCAGCATTTT; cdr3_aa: CASSYSRGIDQPQHF
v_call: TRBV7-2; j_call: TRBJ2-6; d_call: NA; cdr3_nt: TGTGCCAGCAGCTTAGGGCACTCTGGGGCCAACGTCCTGACTTTC; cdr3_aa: CASSLGHSGANVLTF
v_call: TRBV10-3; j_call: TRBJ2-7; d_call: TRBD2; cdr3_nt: TGTGCCATCAGTCCGATGACTAGCGTCGAGCAGTACTTC; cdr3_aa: CAISPMTSVEQYF
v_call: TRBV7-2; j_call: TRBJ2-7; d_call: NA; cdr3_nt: TGTGCCAGCAGCTTATTTCTGGAGGGGAGAAGCGAGCAGTACTTC; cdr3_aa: CASSLFLEGRSEQYF
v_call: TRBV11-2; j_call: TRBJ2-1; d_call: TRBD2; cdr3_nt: TGTGCCAGCAGCTCCCTATTCGGACTAGCGGGAGGGCCGGACAATGAGCAGTTCTTC; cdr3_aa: CASSSLFGLAGGPDNEQFF
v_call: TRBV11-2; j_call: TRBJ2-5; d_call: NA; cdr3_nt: TGTGCCAGCAGACGAGAGAACCAAGAGACCCAGTACTTC; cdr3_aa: CASRRENQETQYF
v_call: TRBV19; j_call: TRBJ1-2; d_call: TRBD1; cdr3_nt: TGTGCCAGTAGTCGATCCGGGACAGAAAACTATGGCTACACCTTC; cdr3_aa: CASSRSGTENYGYTF
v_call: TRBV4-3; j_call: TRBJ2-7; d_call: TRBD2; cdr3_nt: TGCGCCAGCAGCCAAGATCTCGGGACTAGACCCTACGAGCAGTACTTC; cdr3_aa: CASSQDLGTRPYEQYF
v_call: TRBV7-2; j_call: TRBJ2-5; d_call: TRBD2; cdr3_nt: TGTGCCAGCAGCTTAGCCGGGGGGGTGGAGACCCAGTACTTC; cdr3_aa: CASSLAGGVETQYF
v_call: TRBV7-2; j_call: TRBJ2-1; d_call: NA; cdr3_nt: TGTGCCAGCGGCGTTAAAGTGGGGGGTAATGAGCAGTTCTTC; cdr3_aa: CASGVKVGGNEQFF
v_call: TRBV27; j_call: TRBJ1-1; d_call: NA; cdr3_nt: TGTGCCAGCAGTTTACGCCTAGGGAGGACTGAAGCTTTCTTT; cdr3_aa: CASSLRLGRTEAFF
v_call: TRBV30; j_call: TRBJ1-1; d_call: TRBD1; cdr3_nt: TGTGCCTGGCACTCGGGACAGGGAATTGAAGCTTTCTTT; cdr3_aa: CAWHSGQGIEAFF
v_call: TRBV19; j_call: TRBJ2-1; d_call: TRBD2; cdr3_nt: TGTGCCACGGGACTAGCGGGGGGTGATGAGCAGTTCTTC; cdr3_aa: CATGLAGGDEQFF
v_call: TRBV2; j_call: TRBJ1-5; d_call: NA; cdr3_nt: TGTGCCAGCGGGCGGGGGGGCGGGCGCAATCAGCCCCAGCATTTT; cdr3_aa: CASGRGGGRNQPQHF
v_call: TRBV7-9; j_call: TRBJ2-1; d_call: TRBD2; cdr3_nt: TGTGCCAGCCTTACTAGCGGGGGATTCAATGAGCAGTTCTTC; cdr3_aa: CASLTSGGFNEQFF
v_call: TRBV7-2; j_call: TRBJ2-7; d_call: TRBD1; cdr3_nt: TGTGCCAGCAGCAGACGGACAGGGGGCTACGAGCAGTACTTC; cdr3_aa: CASSRRTGGYEQYF
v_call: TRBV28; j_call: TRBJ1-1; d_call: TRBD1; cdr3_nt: TGTGCCAGTATAGAGGGGGCGGTGAGGGGCACTGAAGCTTTCTTT; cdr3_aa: CASIEGAVRGTEAFF
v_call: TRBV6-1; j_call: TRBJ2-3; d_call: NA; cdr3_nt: TGTGCCAGCTCTGTCCGACGGGGGTACACAGATACGCAGTATTTT; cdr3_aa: CASSVRRGYTDTQYF
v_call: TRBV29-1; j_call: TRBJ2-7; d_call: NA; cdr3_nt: TGCAGCGTACCGGTCGTCAGGGGCTACGAGCAGTACTTC; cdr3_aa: CSVPVVRGYEQYF
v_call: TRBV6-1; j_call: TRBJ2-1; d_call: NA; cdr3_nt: TGTGCCAGCAGTGACCGGGGCTCCTACAATGAGCAGTTCTTC; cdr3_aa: CASSDRGSYNEQFF
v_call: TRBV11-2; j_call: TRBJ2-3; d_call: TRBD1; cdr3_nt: TGTGCCAGCAGCGAACGACAGGGACCCAGTAGCACAGATACGCAGTATTTT; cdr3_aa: CASSERQGPSSTDTQYF
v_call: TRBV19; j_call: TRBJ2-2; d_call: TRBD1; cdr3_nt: TGTGCCAGTAATTCCCAGGGGGCTATCACCGGGGAGCTGTTTTTT; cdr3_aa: CASNSQGAITGELFF